The 23 T cell receptor beta chains presented below share a single source sample, sequenced in a study of blood T cell repertoires in COVID-19. TCRdb keeps only in-frame clones here, not all; method: immunoSEQ multiplex PCR. The sample yields about 70,000 clones, about 80% seen once. Specimen: peripheral blood. The receptors stem from a woman aged 70-85 years with acute or convalescent COVID-19.

The rearrangement links TRBV6-5 to TRBJ2-5; TRBD2 matches at 7 bases. The J segment lost 1 base and the V segment lost 5 bases, leaving 4 bases of the junction unmatched. The CDR3 has 14 residues. Germline lookup yields CDR1 MNHEY and CDR2 SVGAGI. The CDR3 here is CASSLRLAQETQYF. CDR3 coding DNA: TGTGCCAGCAGTCTCCGACTAGCCCAAGAGACCCAGTACTTC.

V usage is TRBV4-1 and J usage is TRBJ2-5, with D unresolved. The CDR3 extends over 15 amino acids. V was cut by 0 bases and J by 2 bases, with 10 bases left in between. Germline assignment: CDR1 MGHRA and CDR2 YSYEKL. The CDR3 sequence is CASSQEPSTQETQYF. DNA of the CDR3: TGCGCCAGCAGCCAAGAGCCTAGTACTCAAGAGACCCAGTACTTC.

The chain has TRBV27 and TRBJ1-4, with TRBD1 matching over 9 bases. CDR1 and CDR2 from the germline V gene are MNHEY and SMNVEV (reference sequence). CDR3 size: 16 residues. V gave up 5 bases and J gave up 6 bases; unmatched junction bases: 10. CDR3 sequence (DNA): TGTGCCAGCAGTCGTCCGACAGGGGGGTTGGATGAAAAACTGTTTTTT. It translates to CASSRPTGGLDEKLFF.

The chain couples TRBV3-1 (or the pseudogene TRBV3-2) to TRBJ1-6; TRBD1 matches 9 bases. V gave up 3 bases and J gave up 6 bases; unmatched junction bases: 6. The CDR3 length is 16 residues. Germline assignment: CDR1 LGHDT and CDR2 YNNKEL (reference sequence). Here the CDR3 DNA reads TGTGCCAGCAGCCACAGACAGGGGGACTTTAATTCACCCCTCCACTTT. As protein: CASSHRQGDFNSPLHF.

J is TRBJ2-5 and V is TRBV5-8; a weak D match, TRBD1 (6 bases). From germline, CDR1 is SGHTS and CDR2 YDEGEE. The CDR3 has 15 residues. The germline V and J ends were trimmed by 1 base and 1 base, with 11 bases remaining between them. In DNA, the CDR3 is TGTGCCAGCAGCTTGCAGGACAGACCCCAAGAGACCCAGTACTTC. Protein product: CASSLQDRPQETQYF.

The J gene is TRBJ1-1, the V gene TRBV2; D call uncertain. V was cut by 2 bases and J by 2 bases, with 6 bases left in between. The germline V gene has CDR1 SNHLY and CDR2 FYNNEI. The CDR3 contains 13 residues. The CDR3 DNA reads TGTGCCAGCAGTGAACGTAGAAACACTGAAGCTTTCTTT. It codes for CASSERRNTEAFF.

The CDR3 here is CASSETVRTSEAFF. The DNA of the CDR3 is TGTGCCAGCAGTGAAACCGTGAGAACCTCTGAAGCTTTCTTT. The chain carries TRBV6-1 and TRBJ1-1, with no clear D. The CDR3 loop spans 14 amino acids. Germline values: CDR1 MNHNS, CDR2 SASEGT. Between the trimmed V and J ends, which lost 2 bases and 6 bases, there was a span of 13 bases.

The V call is TRBV29-1, the J call TRBJ2-6; no clear D. Deletions cut 4 bases from V and 0 bases from J, with 4 bases between. The length of the CDR3 is 13 residues. The germline CDR1 and CDR2 sequences are SQVTM and ANQGSEA. The CDR3 loop reads CSVASSGANVLTF. The CDR3 region has the DNA TGCAGCGTTGCTTCCTCTGGGGCCAACGTCCTGACTTTC.

The chain has TRBV4-3 and TRBJ1-1; no reliable D call. This CDR3 is 16 amino acids long. The germline V gene has CDR1 LGHNA and CDR2 YSLEER. Trimming pared 3 bases from V and 0 bases from J, leaving 14 bases between. In DNA form, the CDR3 reads TGCGCCAGCAGCCACCTTTCTACAGTCTTGAACACTGAAGCTTTCTTT. Its protein product is CASSHLSTVLNTEAFF.

The chain has TRBV19 and TRBJ2-3; 12 bases fit TRBD2. Germline V lookup: CDR1 LNHDA, CDR2 SQIVND (reference sequence). V was clipped by 7 bases and J by 2 bases; unmatched bases: 7. The CDR3 has 16 amino acids. CDR3 bases: TGTGCCAGTACTCCAGGACTAGCGGGACTCACAGATACGCAGTATTTT. Protein sequence: CASTPGLAGLTDTQYF.

About this clone: The same CDR3 is also encoded by other DNA sequences in this sample. The rearrangement uses TRBV3-1 (or the pseudogene TRBV3-2) and TRBJ2-7; weak D call: TRBD2 (6 bases). Germline CDR1 is LGHDT and CDR2 is YNNKEL (reference sequence). This CDR3 is 17 amino acids long. V was shortened by 2 bases and J by 3 bases, with 20 bases between the two germline ends. The CDR3 region has the DNA TGTGCCAGCAGCCAACCCCAAACCTCAGGAGGGAACTACGAGCAGTACTTC. As protein: CASSQPQTSGGNYEQYF.

V usage is TRBV11-2 and J usage is TRBJ2-1; 8 positions agree with TRBD2. Trimming took 5 bases from V and 0 from J; bases not matched to a gene: 6. Germline CDR1 SGHAT, CDR2 FQNNGV. CDR3 length equals 16 residues. The CDR3 DNA follows: TGTGCCAGCAGCCCTAGCGGGCCGAGCTCCTACAATGAGCAGTTCTTC. This gives the protein CASSPSGPSSYNEQFF.

The chain recombines TRBV6-2 or TRBV6-3 with TRBJ2-3; D unresolved. V shed 6 bases and J shed 2 bases, with 6 bases lying between them. Per the germline V gene, CDR1 is MNHEY and CDR2 is SVGEGT. The CDR3 covers 12 residues. Here the CDR3 DNA reads TGTGCCAGCAGCTCCCTCACAGATACGCAGTATTTT. This codes for CASSSLTDTQYF.

In DNA, the CDR3 is TGTGCCACCAGCAGAAATAGGGGAAGGAGCTGGGGGGACGGCATTTCACCCCTCCACTTT. This codes for CATSRNRGRSWGDGISPLHF. The chain is built from TRBV15 and TRBJ1-6; possibly TRBD1 for D (5 bases). The CDR3 is 20 residues long. Trimming cost V 2 bases and J 9 bases, with 29 bases left between them. Germline-derived CDR1 and CDR2 are LNHNV and YYDKDF (reference sequence).

The V gene is TRBV28, the J gene TRBJ1-2; D ambiguous. Trimming took 4 bases from V and 4 from J, leaving 16 bases between them. The germline gives CDR1 MDHEN, CDR2 SYDVKM. The CDR3 covers 15 residues. The CDR3 nucleotides read TGTGCCAGCAGTTCGGGGTCCGGGAGTTTCTATGGCTACACCTTC. Translation: CASSSGSGSFYGYTF.

This rearrangement joins TRBV14 to TRBJ1-1; TRBD1 might be the D (5 bases). CDR1 SGHDN and CDR2 FVKESK come from the germline V gene. The germline V and J ends were trimmed by 2 bases and 5 bases, with 9 bases remaining between them. The CDR3 consists of 13 residues. In DNA form, the CDR3 reads TGTGCCAGCAGCCAAATTACAGGAACTGAAGCTTTCTTT. This gives the protein CASSQITGTEAFF. Complete variable domain (other parts from reference TRBV14 and TRBJ1-1): EAGVTQFPSHSVIEKGQTVTLRCDPISGHDNLYWYRRVMGKEIKFLLHFVKESKQDESGMPNNRFLAERTGGTYSTLKVQPAELEDSGVYFCASSQITGTEAFFGQGTRLTVV.

The chain's CDR3 is CAISIVGPKGYTF. CDR3 bases: TGTGCCATCAGTATTGTTGGTCCTAAGGGCTACACCTTC. This chain links TRBV10-3 with TRBJ1-2; D unclear. CDR1 and CDR2 from the germline V gene are ENHRY and SYGVKD. This CDR3 has 13 amino acids. Trimming cost V 5 bases and J 8 bases, with 15 bases left between them.

The chain joins TRBV7-2 to TRBJ2-6; perhaps TRBD1 as D (5 bases). Trimming cost V 4 bases and J 4 bases, with 8 bases left between them. Germline loops: CDR1 SGHTA, CDR2 FQGNSA. This CDR3 has 14 residues. In nucleotides, the CDR3 is TGTGCCAGCAGCTCAGGGTCAGGGGCCAACGTCCTGACTTTC. As protein: CASSSGSGANVLTF.

The chain recombines TRBV9 with TRBJ1-3; no clear D gene. The V end lost 0 bases, the J end lost 2 bases, and 9 bases lay between the germline ends. The germline V gene has CDR1 SGDLS and CDR2 YYNGEE. CDR3 length: 15 residues. The CDR3 loop is CASSVDPGTGNTIYF. The DNA for the CDR3 is TGTGCCAGCAGCGTAGATCCGGGTACTGGAAACACCATATATTTT.

This clone was seen once. The CDR3 region is CASSLVAGDTEAFF. CDR3 nucleotides: TGCGCCAGCAGCTTGGTGGCAGGGGACACTGAAGCTTTCTTT. The chain has TRBV5-1 and TRBJ1-1; the D gene is possibly TRBD1 (6 bases). CDR1 is SGHRS and CDR2 is YFSETQ in the germline V gene. Trimming took 0 bases from V and 3 from J, leaving 9 bases between them. The CDR3 has 14 amino acids.

This chain links TRBV2 with TRBJ1-2; 11 positions agree with TRBD1. The germline gives CDR1 SNHLY, CDR2 FYNNEI. There are 15 residues in the CDR3. Trimming cost V 6 bases and J 8 bases; bases outside gene matches: 11. DNA for the CDR3: TGTGCCAGCAGGACCCTCGGACAGGGGGCCCGGGGCTACACCTTC. This gives the protein CASRTLGQGARGYTF.

The rearrangement uses TRBV19 and TRBJ2-5; 13 bases align to TRBD2. The germline gives CDR1 LNHDA, CDR2 SQIVND (reference sequence). V gave up 4 bases and J gave up 6 bases; unmatched junction bases: 8. The CDR3 runs 16 residues. The CDR3 protein is CASSNRETSGGKTQYF. CDR3 nucleotides: TGTGCCAGTAGTAACCGAGAGACTAGCGGGGGGAAGACCCAGTACTTC.

The chain links TRBV6-5 to TRBJ2-5; possible D gene TRBD2, 6 bases. This CDR3 contains 14 residues. V dropped 3 bases and J dropped 3 bases, with 11 bases sitting between them. Germline V lookup: CDR1 MNHEY, CDR2 SVGAGI. The CDR3 nucleotides read TGTGCCAGCAGTTATAGCGGAACGAAAGAGACCCAGTACTTC. It is translated as CASSYSGTKETQYF.